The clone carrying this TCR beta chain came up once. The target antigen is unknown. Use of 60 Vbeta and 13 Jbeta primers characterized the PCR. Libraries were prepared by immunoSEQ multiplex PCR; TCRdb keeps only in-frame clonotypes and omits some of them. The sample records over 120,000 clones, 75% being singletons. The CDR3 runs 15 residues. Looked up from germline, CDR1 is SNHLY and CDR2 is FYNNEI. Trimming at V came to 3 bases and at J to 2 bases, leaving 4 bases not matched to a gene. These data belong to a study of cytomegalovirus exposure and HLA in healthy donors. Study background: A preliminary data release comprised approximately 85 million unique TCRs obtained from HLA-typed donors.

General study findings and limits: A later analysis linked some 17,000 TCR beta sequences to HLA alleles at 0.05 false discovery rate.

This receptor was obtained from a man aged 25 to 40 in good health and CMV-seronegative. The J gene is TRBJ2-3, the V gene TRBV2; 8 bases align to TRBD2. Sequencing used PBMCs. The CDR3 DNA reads TGTGCCAGCAGTGACCAGCGGGAGATCACAGATACGCAGTATTTT. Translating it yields CASSDQREITDTQYF.